These 16 T cell receptor beta chains were all obtained from the same sample, sequenced in a study of technical replicates of blood from a handful of donors (dated by TCRdb to the late 2010s). Library preparation was by the immunoSEQ multiplex PCR assay. Sourced from immuneACCESS, this table was stored by TCRdb with only in-frame sequences that have V and J called. A share of the clones is absent; for the studies checked, an unresolved V gene accounts for under half, and the remainder has no known explanation. Here the sample has some 80,000 clones; about 91% occur a single time. Clones ranked in the top ten supply roughly 0.4% of the sample. Material: T cells isolated from PBMCs. These receptors were taken from a human donor in good health.

The V gene is TRBV7-2, the J gene TRBJ1-2; TRBD1 might be the D (5 bases). The germline V gene encodes CDR1 SGHTA and CDR2 FQGNSA. This CDR3 region has 12 residues. V was trimmed by 7 bases and J by 8 bases, leaving 14 bases between them. The DNA of the CDR3 is TGTGCCAGCACCTCCGGGGGAGGCGGCTACACCTTC. Its protein is CASTSGGGGYTF. Drawing the rest from reference TRBV7-2 and TRBJ1-2, the complete variable domain is GAGVSQSPSNKVTEKGKDVELRCDPISGHTALYWYRQSLGQGLEFLIYFQGNSAPDKSGLPSDRFSAERTGGSVSTLTIQRTQQEDSAVYLCASTSGGGGYTFGSGTRLTVV.

The CDR3 DNA follows: TGCGCCAGCAGCCTTACTAGCGGGTACTACGAGCAGTACTTC. It translates to CASSLTSGYYEQYF. This chain joins TRBV5-1 and TRBJ2-7, with 9 positions matching TRBD2. This CDR3 spans 14 amino acids. J gave up 3 bases and V 4 bases, and 5 bases lay outside the gene matches. Germline CDR1 and CDR2: SGHRS and YFSETQ.

J is TRBJ2-7 and V is TRBV5-1, with 10 nucleotides matching TRBD1. The CDR3 loop spans 12 amino acids. The junction had 3 bases not matched to a gene; V was cut back by 8 bases and J by 4 bases. Germline V lookup: CDR1 SGHRS, CDR2 YFSETQ. The CDR3 nucleotides read TGCGCCAGTGGGGACAGGGGATACGAGCAGTACTTC. This gives the protein CASGDRGYEQYF.

In this sample, this clone turned up once. V gene TRBV6-5 combines with J gene TRBJ2-2; the match to TRBD2 covers 7 bases. The CDR3 is 14 amino acids. V shed 2 bases, J shed 4 bases, and the junction held 1 base outside the gene matches. Germline lookup yields CDR1 MNHEY and CDR2 SVGAGI. CDR3 bases: TGTGCCAGCAGTTACCCGGGGGGCACCGGGGAGCTGTTTTTT. It encodes CASSYPGGTGELFF.

This rearrangement joins TRBV30 to TRBJ2-5; tentatively, D is TRBD1 (5 bases). CDR3 length: 12 amino acids. The germline V gene has CDR1 GTSNPN and CDR2 SVGIG (reference sequence). Trimming took 1 base from V and 5 from J, leaving 8 bases between them. The chain's CDR3 is CAWSDRSETQYF. The CDR3 region has the DNA TGTGCCTGGAGTGACAGGAGCGAGACCCAGTACTTC.

The CDR3 nucleotides are TGTGCCAGCAGCCCCGGACAGGGCCTGGACTACGAGCAGTACTTC. Amino acids: CASSPGQGLDYEQYF. The chain employs TRBV7-2 and TRBJ2-7; 8 nucleotides match TRBD1. The CDR3 loop spans 15 amino acids. Trimming cost V 5 bases and J 3 bases; bases outside gene matches: 9. Germline V gene lookup returns CDR1 SGHTA and CDR2 FQGNSA.

V and J are TRBV6-5 and TRBJ2-7; TRBD2 matches 13 bases. This CDR3 contains 15 residues. With V trimmed by 4 bases and J by 2 bases, 2 bases remained unmatched. CDR1 is MNHEY, CDR2 SVGAGI, per germline. The CDR3, as DNA: TGTGCCAGCAGTTCCACTAGCGGGAGGGCCTACGAGCAGTACTTC. This gives the protein CASSSTSGRAYEQYF.

This chain links TRBV11-3 with TRBJ2-7; D is uncertain. The CDR3 covers 11 residues. Trimming cost V 2 bases and J 4 bases, with 3 bases left between them. Germline lookup yields CDR1 SGHNT and CDR2 YENEEA. The CDR3 DNA reads as TGTGCCAGCAGCTTACTTTACGAGCAGTACTTC. Protein product: CASSLLYEQYF.

The J gene is TRBJ2-7, the V gene TRBV6-1, with 9 bases identical to TRBD1. In germline, CDR1 is MNHNS, CDR2 SASEGT. V shed 6 bases, J shed 5 bases, and the junction held 11 bases outside the gene matches. The CDR3 sequence is 15 residues long. CDR3 nucleotide sequence: TGTGCCAGCAGGATGGGGACAGGGATGGTTGACGAGCAGTACTTC. It is translated as CASRMGTGMVDEQYF.

The chain joins TRBV30 to TRBJ2-2; weak D call: TRBD1 (6 bases). Looked up from germline, CDR1 is GTSNPN and CDR2 is SVGIG (reference sequence). This CDR3 comprises 14 residues. Trimming stripped 5 bases from V and 3 bases from J, with 13 bases between. CDR3 residues: CAWVPDRYTGELFF. CDR3 bases: TGTGCCTGGGTTCCGGACAGATACACCGGGGAGCTGTTTTTT.

The chain combines TRBV6-5 with TRBJ2-3, with D perhaps TRBD2 (7 bases). Trimming left V 0 bases short and J 2 bases short, with 12 bases between. This CDR3 is 16 amino acids long. Per the germline V gene, CDR1 is MNHEY and CDR2 is SVGAGI. The CDR3 coding sequence is TGTGCCAGCAGTTACTCAGCGGGACACTACACAGATACGCAGTATTTT. It is translated as CASSYSAGHYTDTQYF.

The chain is built from TRBV27 and TRBJ2-1; 9 positions agree with TRBD2. J was trimmed by 0 bases and V by 3 bases; bases with no gene match: 6. CDR1 is MNHEY and CDR2 is SMNVEV in the germline V gene (reference sequence). This CDR3 is built from 17 residues. The CDR3 sequence: CASSFGLAGLSYNEQFF. DNA for the CDR3: TGTGCCAGCAGTTTCGGTCTAGCGGGGCTCTCCTACAATGAGCAGTTCTTC.

The chain is built from TRBV28 and TRBJ1-5; 9 nucleotides agree with TRBD1. Germline V gene sequence: CDR1 MDHEN, CDR2 SYDVKM. This CDR3 has 15 residues. Trimming removed 9 bases from V and 7 bases from J; junction bases left unmatched: 13. DNA for the CDR3: TGTGCCAGTTATACCGGGACAGGGATCGTCCAGCCCCAGCATTTT. Its protein product is CASYTGTGIVQPQHF.

The CDR3 DNA sequence: TGTGCCAGCAGTTACTCCTCTATTAGCTCAAGCTCCTACGAGCAGTACTTC. It specifies CASSYSSISSSSYEQYF. The chain joins TRBV6-7 to TRBJ2-7; D is ambiguous. TRBV6-7 is recorded as an ORF, its role being uncertain. V lost 0 bases to trimming and J lost 0 bases, with 15 bases between them. The CDR3 has 17 amino acids.

The chain couples TRBV6-6 to TRBJ2-7; the D gene is possibly TRBD1 (6 bases). Trimming pared 8 bases from V and 2 bases from J, leaving 16 bases between. Germline V gene sequence: CDR1 MNHNY, CDR2 SVGAGI (reference sequence). The CDR3 runs 14 residues. The CDR3 DNA sequence: TGTGCCAGCGGACCAGGGGCGTTGGCCTACGAGCAGTACTTC. Its translation is CASGPGALAYEQYF.

This chain joins TRBV18 and TRBJ2-7; D is undetermined. Looked up from germline, CDR1 is KGHSH and CDR2 is LQKENI. The ends were cut back, 3 bases at V and 7 bases at J, with 10 bases in the middle. This CDR3 is 12 amino acids long. CDR3 DNA: TGTGCCAGCTCACCTCCCACGGAGGAGCAGTACTTC. Its protein is CASSPPTEEQYF.